This TCR beta chain was recorded in a study of shared clonotypes between healthy human individuals. For every subset, genomic DNA was evenly distributed across several immunoSEQ plates. The assay was immunoSEQ multiplex PCR, and TCRdb's table has in-frame clones only and misses some. The profile shows under 2,500,000 clones, about 94% of them singletons. Trimming stripped 4 bases from V and 0 bases from J, with 14 bases between. In germline, CDR1 is SGHRS, CDR2 YFSETQ. The CDR3 covers 17 residues. The receptor was isolated from a man aged 18 to 30 in good health. The genes are TRBV5-1 and TRBJ1-6; D not resolved. The sequencing input was naive CD4+ T cells sorted from blood. Described subset: CD45RA+ positively selected. For the CDR3, the DNA is TGCGCCAGCAGCCCCGCCGCGCTGAGCTCCTATAATTCACCCCTCCACTTT. Its translation: CASSPAALSSYNSPLHF.